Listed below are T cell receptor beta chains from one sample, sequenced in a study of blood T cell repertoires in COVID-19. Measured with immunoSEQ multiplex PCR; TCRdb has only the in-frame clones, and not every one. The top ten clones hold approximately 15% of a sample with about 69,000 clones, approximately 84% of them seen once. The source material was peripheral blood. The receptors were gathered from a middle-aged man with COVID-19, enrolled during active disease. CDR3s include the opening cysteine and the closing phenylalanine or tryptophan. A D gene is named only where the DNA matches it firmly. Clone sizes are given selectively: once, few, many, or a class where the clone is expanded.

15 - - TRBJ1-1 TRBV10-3 CAISDTWGEGTEAFF TGTGCCATCAGTGATACATGGGGGGAGGGAACTGAAGCTTTCTTT
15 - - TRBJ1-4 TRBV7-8 CASSFTGLGTEKLFF TGTGCCAGCAGCTTCACAGGTCTCGGAACCGAAAAACTGTTTTTT
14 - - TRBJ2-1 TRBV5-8 CASSSRTGRDEQFF TGTGCCAGCAGCTCCCGGACAGGGAGGGATGAGCAGTTCTTC
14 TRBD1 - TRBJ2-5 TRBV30 CAWSTTGGGETQYF TGTGCCTGGAGTACGACAGGGGGCGGTGAGACCCAGTACTTC
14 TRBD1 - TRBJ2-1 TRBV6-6 CASSGQGALNEQFF TGTGCCAGCAGTGGACAGGGTGCCCTCAATGAGCAGTTCTTC
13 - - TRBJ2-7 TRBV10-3 CAITPGEPYEQYF TGTGCCATCACCCCAGGGGAGCCCTACGAGCAGTACTTC
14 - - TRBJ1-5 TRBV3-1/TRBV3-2 CASSPNRGNQPQHF TGTGCCAGCAGCCCCAACAGAGGCAATCAGCCCCAGCATTTT
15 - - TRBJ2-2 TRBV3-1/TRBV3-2 CASSQVSSLAGELFF TGTGCCAGCAGCCAAGTATCCAGTCTTGCCGGGGAGCTGTTTTTT
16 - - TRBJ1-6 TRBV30 CAWSVRGAPVNSPLHF TGTGCCTGGAGTGTACGGGGGGCCCCTGTCAATTCACCCCTCCACTTT
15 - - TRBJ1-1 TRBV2 CASRRDSGGDTEAFF TGTGCCAGCAGGAGGGACTCCGGGGGAGACACTGAAGCTTTCTTT
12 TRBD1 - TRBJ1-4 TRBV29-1 CSAQGAEEKLFF TGCAGCGCACAGGGGGCGGAGGAAAAACTGTTTTTT
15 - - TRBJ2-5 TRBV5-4 CASSSLQGLQETQYF TGTGCCAGCAGCAGTCTACAGGGTTTACAAGAGACCCAGTACTTC
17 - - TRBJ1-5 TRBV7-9 CASSYDMYPGGNQPQHF TGTGCCAGCAGCTACGATATGTATCCGGGTGGCAATCAGCCCCAGCATTTT
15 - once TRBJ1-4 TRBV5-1 CASSKAPEANEKLFF TGCGCCAGCAGCAAGGCGCCGGAGGCTAATGAAAAACTGTTTTTT
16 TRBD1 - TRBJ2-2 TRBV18 CASSPEGTGNTGELFF TGTGCCAGCTCACCTGAAGGGACAGGGAACACCGGGGAGCTGTTTTTT
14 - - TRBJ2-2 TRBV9 CASMSRTNTGELFF TGTGCCAGCATGAGCAGGACGAACACCGGGGAGCTGTTTTTT
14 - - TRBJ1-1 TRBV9 CASSAQPGGGEAFF TGTGCCAGCAGCGCCCAACCCGGGGGGGGTGAAGCTTTCTTT
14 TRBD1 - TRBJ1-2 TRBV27 CASRGVGQGFGYTF TGTGCCAGCAGGGGGGTGGGACAGGGGTTTGGCTACACCTTC
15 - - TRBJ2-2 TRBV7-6 CASSLSGVVTGELFF TGTGCCAGCAGCTTATCCGGGGTTGTCACCGGGGAGCTGTTTTTT
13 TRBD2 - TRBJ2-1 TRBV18 CASSQTGTSGQFF TGTGCCAGCTCACAAACAGGGACTAGCGGGCAGTTCTTC
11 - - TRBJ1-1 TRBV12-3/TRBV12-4 CASSLEGEAFF TGTGCCAGCAGTTTGGAGGGTGAAGCTTTCTTT
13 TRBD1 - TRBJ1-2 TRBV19 CASSTRGPGGYTF TGTGCCAGTAGTACCAGGGGGCCGGGTGGCTACACCTTC
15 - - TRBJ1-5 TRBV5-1 CASSFSGVSNQPQHF TGCGCCAGCAGCTTTTCCGGGGTTAGCAATCAGCCCCAGCATTTT
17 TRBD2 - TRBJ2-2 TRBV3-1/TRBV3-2 CASSRGLAGVTTGELFF TGTGCCAGCAGCCGGGGACTAGCGGGGGTTACCACCGGGGAGCTGTTTTTT
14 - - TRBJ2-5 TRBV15 CATSSPHRSETQYF TGTGCCACCAGCAGCCCGCACAGGTCTGAGACCCAGTACTTC
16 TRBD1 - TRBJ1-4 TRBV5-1 CASSGGQGWTNEKLFF TGCGCCAGCAGCGGCGGACAGGGTTGGACTAATGAAAAACTGTTTTTT
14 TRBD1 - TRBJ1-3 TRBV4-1 CASSPTGVGNTIYF TGCGCCAGCAGCCCGACAGGGGTTGGAAACACCATATATTTT
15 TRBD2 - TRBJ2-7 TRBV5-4 CASSTGLAATYEQYF TGTGCCAGCAGCACGGGACTAGCGGCCACCTACGAGCAGTACTTC
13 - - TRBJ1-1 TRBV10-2 CASSERQFTEAFF TGCGCCAGCAGTGAGCGACAATTCACTGAAGCTTTCTTT
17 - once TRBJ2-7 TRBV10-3 CAISESVGVGSAYEQYF TGTGCCATCAGTGAGTCAGTCGGTGTCGGGAGCGCTTACGAGCAGTACTTC
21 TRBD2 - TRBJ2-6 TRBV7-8 CASSLLLAGTSGAGGANVLTF TGTGCCAGCAGCTTACTGCTAGCTGGGACTAGCGGGGCCGGGGGGGCCAACGTCCTGACTTTC
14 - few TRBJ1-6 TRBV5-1 CASSVRGGRGPLHF TGCGCCAGCAGTGTTCGTGGAGGCCGGGGACCCCTCCACTTT
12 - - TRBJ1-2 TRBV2 CAAGAVDYGYTF TGTGCCGCGGGGGCGGTAGACTATGGCTACACCTTC
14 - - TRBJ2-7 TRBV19 CASRDPWGTYEQYF TGTGCCAGCAGGGATCCTTGGGGTACCTACGAGCAGTACTTC
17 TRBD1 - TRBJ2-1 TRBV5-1 CASTPLSHGQGIDEQFF TGCGCCAGCACCCCCTTATCCCATGGACAGGGTATAGATGAGCAGTTCTTC
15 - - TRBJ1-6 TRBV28 CASSLPDRIGAPLHF TGTGCCAGCAGTTTACCCGACAGGATCGGAGCACCCCTCCACTTT
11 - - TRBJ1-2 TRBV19 CASRAGYGYTF TGTGCCAGTAGGGCAGGCTATGGCTACACCTTC
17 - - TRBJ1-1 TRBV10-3 CAISGVQGLGQNTEAFF TGTGCCATCAGTGGAGTACAGGGACTAGGACAGAACACTGAAGCTTTCTTT
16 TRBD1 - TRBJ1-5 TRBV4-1 CASSQDIGQGYQPQHF TGCGCCAGCAGCCAAGATATCGGACAGGGATATCAGCCCCAGCATTTT
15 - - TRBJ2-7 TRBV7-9 CASSPLGGNSYEQYF TGTGCCAGCAGCCCCCTAGGCGGTAACTCCTACGAGCAGTACTTC
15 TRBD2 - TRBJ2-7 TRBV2 CASRTSGGPTAEQYF TGTGCCAGCAGGACTAGCGGGGGGCCCACTGCCGAGCAGTACTTC
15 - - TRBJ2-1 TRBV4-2 CASSQAGTNHNEQFF TGTGCCAGCAGCCAGGCCGGGACAAACCACAATGAGCAGTTCTTC
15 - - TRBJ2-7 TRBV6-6 CASSSPAGGTYEQYF TGTGCCAGCAGTTCTCCGGCAGGGGGGACCTACGAGCAGTACTTC
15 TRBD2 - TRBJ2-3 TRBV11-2 CASSLGGLATDTQYF TGTGCCAGCAGCTTAGGGGGACTAGCAACAGATACGCAGTATTTT
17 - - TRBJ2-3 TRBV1 CTSSLLAGGPLPDTQYF TGCACCAGCAGCTTGCTAGCGGGGGGGCCGTTGCCAGATACGCAGTATTTT